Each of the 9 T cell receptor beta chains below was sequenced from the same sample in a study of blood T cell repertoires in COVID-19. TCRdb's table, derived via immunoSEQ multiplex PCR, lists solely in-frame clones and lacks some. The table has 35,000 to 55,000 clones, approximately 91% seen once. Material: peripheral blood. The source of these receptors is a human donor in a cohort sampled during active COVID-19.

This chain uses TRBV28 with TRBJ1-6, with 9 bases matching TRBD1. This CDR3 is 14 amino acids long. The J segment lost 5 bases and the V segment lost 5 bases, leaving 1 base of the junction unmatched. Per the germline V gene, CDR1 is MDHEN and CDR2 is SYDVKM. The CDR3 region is CASSRDRDNSPLHF. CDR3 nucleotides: TGTGCCAGCAGTCGGGACAGGGATAATTCACCCCTCCACTTT.

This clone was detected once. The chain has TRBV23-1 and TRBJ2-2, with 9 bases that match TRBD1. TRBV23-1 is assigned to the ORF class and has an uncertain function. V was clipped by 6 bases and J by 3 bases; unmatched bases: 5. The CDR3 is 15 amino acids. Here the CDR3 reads CASSPGTGYTGELFF. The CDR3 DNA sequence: TGCGCCAGCAGCCCCGGGACAGGGTACACCGGGGAGCTGTTTTTT.

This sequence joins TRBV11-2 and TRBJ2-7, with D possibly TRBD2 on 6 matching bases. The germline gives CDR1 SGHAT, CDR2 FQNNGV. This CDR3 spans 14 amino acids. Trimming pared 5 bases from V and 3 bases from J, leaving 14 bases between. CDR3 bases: TGTGCCAGCAGCCCGCGGGGTCCAGGCTACGAGCAGTACTTC. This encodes CASSPRGPGYEQYF.

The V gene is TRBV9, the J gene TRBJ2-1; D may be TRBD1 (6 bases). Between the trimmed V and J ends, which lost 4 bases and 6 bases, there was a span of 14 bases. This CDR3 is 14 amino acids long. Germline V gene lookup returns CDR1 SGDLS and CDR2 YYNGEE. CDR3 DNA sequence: TGTGCCAGCAGCCAGCGACAGGACCGCAATGAGCAGTTCTTC. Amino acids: CASSQRQDRNEQFF.

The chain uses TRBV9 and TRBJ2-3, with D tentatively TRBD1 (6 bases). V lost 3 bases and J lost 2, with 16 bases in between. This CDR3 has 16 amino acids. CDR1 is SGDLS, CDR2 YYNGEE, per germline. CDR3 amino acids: CASSALQGANTDTQYF. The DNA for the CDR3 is TGTGCCAGCAGCGCCTTACAGGGCGCCAACACAGATACGCAGTATTTT.

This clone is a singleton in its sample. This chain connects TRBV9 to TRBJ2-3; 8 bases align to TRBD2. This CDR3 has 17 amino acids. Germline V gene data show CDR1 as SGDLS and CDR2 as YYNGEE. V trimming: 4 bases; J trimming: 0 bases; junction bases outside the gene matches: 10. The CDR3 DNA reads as TGTGCCAGCAGCTTAGAAAGCGGGGGCCGCAGCACAGATACGCAGTATTTT. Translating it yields CASSLESGGRSTDTQYF. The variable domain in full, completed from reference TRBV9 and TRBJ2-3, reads DSGVTQTPKHLITATGQRVTLRCSPRSGDLSVYWYQQSLDQGLQFLIQYYNGEERAKGNILERFSAQQFPDLHSELNLSSLELGDSALYFCASSLESGGRSTDTQYFGPGTRLTVL.

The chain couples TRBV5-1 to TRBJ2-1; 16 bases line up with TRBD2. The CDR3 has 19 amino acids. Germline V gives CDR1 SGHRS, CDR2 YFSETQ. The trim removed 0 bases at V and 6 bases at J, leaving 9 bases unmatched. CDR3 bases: TGCGCCAGCAGCTTGGTCCCGGGACTAGCGGGAGGGCCTGGCAATGAGCAGTTCTTC. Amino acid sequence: CASSLVPGLAGGPGNEQFF. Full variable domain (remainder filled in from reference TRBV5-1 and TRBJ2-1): KAGVTQTPRYLIKTRGQQVTLSCSPISGHRSVSWYQQTPGQGLQFLFEYFSETQRNKGNFPGRFSGRQFSNSRSEMNVSTLELGDSALYLCASSLVPGLAGGPGNEQFFGPGTRLTVL.

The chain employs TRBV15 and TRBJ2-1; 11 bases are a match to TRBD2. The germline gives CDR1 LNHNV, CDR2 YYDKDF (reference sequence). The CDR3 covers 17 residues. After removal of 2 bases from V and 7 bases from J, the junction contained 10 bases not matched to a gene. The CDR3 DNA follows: TGTGCCACCAGCAGATCCCTAACTAGCGGGAGTGAAAATGAGCAGTTCTTC. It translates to CATSRSLTSGSENEQFF. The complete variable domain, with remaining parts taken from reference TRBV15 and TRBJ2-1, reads DAMVIQNPRYQVTQFGKPVTLSCSQTLNHNVMYWYQQKSSQAPKLLFHYYDKDFNNEADTPDNFQSRRPNTSFCFLDIRSPGLGDTAMYLCATSRSLTSGSENEQFFGPGTRLTVL.

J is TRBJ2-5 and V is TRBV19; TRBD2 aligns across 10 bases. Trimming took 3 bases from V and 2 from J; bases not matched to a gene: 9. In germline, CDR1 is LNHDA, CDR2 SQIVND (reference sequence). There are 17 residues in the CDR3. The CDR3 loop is CASSMLTSGPLQETQYF. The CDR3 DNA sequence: TGTGCCAGTAGTATGCTGACTAGCGGGCCCCTTCAAGAGACCCAGTACTTC.